This T cell receptor beta chain was profiled in a study of CXCR3-negative and CXCR3-positive naive CD8 T cells. Across the study: The libraries together contributed some 140 million TRB reads, each supplying about 1.5 +/- 0.3 million. Study-wide results and limits: Similarly elevated diversity marked both naive subsets, with memory CD8+ cells showing far lower diversity.

Germline V gene data show CDR1 as MRHNA and CDR2 as SNTAGT. This CDR3 comprises 19 residues. A note on this clonotype: Its target is unknown.

The authors prepared UMI-labeled TRB cDNA libraries by 5' RACE. One entry per CDR3 protein, without DNA, is what TCRdb gives after re-calling the 5' RACE reads. The repertoire table contains around 40,000 distinct CDR3 sequences. The receptor was derived from a human donor in good health. Some clones in this sample may be carry-over from other donors' samples. This rearrangement joins TRBV6-4 to TRBJ2-2; TCRdb picks TRBD1, but there is no DNA to check that call. Sequenced: naive CXCR3- CD8+ T cells from blood. Subset indicated: CD45RO-CCR7+CD27+CD95- naive CD8+ T cells lacking CXCR3 (TNR3-). The CDR3 loop reads CASRLTDRGLYLNTGELFF.